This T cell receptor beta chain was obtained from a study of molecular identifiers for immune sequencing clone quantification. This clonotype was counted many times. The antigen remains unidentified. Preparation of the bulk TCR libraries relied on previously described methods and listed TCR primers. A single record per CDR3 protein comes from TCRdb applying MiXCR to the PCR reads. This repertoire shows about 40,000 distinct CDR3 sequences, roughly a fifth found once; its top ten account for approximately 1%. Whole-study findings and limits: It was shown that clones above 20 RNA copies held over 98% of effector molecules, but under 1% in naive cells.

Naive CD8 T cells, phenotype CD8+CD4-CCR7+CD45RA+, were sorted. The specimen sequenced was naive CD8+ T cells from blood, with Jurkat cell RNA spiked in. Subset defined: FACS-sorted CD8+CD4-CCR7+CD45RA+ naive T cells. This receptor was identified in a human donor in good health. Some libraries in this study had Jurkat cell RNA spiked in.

The CDR3 coding sequence is TGTGCCAGCAGCTTAGGCCCTTCTGGGTATTCACCCCTCCACTTT. This translates into CASSLGPSGYSPLHF. This chain joins TRBV5-5 and TRBJ1-6; D call uncertain. V was pared by 2 bases and J by 8 bases, with 14 bases between. The CDR3 extends over 15 amino acids. Germline V CDR1 and CDR2: SGHKS, YYEKEE (reference sequence).